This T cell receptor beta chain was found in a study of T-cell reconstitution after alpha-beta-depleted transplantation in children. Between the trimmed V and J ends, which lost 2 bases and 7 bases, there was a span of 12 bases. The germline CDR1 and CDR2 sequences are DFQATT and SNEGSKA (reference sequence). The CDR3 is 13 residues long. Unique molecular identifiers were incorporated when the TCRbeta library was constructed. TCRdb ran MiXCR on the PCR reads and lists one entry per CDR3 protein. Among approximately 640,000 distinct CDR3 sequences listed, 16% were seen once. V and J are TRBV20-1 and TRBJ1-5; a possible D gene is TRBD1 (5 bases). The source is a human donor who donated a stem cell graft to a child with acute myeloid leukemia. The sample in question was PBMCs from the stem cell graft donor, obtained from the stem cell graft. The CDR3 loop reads CSARFRVGQPQHF. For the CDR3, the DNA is TGCAGTGCTAGATTCAGGGTAGGGCAGCCCCAGCATTTT.